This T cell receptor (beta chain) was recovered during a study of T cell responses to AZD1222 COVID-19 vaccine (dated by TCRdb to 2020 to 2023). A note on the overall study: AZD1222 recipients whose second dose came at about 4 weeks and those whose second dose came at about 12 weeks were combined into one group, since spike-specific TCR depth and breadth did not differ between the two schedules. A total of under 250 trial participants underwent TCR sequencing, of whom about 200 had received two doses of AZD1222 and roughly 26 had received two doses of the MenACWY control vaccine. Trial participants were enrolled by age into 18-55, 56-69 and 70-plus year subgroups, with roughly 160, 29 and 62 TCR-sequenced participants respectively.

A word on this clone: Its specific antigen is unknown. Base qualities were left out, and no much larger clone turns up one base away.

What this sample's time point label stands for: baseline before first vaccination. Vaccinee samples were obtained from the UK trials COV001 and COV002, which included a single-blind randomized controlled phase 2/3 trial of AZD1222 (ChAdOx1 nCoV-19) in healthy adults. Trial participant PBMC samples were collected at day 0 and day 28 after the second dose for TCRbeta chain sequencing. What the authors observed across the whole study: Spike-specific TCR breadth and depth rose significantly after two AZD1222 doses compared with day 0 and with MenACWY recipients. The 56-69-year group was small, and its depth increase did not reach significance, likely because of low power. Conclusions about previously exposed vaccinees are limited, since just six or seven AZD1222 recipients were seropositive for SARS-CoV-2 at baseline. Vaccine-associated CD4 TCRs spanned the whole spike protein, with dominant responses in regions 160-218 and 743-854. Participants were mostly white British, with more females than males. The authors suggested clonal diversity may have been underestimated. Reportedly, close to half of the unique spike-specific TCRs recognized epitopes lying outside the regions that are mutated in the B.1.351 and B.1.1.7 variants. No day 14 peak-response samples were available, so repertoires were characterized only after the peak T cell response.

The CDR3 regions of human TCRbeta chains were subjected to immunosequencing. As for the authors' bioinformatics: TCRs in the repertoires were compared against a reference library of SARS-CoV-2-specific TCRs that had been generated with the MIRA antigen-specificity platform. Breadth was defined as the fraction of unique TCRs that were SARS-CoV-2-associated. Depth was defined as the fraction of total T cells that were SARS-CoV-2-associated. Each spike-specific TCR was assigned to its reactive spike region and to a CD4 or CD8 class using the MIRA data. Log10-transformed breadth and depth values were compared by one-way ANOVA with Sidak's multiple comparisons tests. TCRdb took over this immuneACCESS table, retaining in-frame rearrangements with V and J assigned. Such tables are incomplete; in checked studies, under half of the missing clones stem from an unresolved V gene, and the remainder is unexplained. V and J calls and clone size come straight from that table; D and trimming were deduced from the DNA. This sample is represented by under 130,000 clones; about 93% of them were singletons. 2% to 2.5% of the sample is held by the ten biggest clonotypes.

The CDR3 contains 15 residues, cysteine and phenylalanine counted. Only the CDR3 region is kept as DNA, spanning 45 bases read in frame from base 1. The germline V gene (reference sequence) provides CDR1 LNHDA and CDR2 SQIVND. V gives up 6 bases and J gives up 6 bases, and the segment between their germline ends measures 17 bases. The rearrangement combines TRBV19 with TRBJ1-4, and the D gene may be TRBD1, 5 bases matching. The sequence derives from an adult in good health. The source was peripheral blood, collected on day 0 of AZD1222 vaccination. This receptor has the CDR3 CASSQSEGLDEKLFF. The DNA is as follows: TGTGCCAGTAGCCAATCTGAGGGGCTCGATGAAAAACTGTTTTTT.